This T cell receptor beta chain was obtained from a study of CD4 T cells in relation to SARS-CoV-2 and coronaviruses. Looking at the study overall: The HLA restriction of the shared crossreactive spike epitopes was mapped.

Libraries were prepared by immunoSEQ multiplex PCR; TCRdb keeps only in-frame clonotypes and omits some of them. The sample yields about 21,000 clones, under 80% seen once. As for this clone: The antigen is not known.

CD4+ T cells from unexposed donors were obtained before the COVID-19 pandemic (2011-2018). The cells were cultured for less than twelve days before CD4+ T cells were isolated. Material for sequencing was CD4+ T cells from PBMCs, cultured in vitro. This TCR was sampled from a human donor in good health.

The chain's CDR3 is CASSTGSGSGETQYF. CDR3 nucleotide sequence: TGTGCCAGTAGTACCGGTAGCGGGAGTGGGGAGACCCAGTACTTC. The gene calls are TRBV19 and TRBJ2-5, with TRBD2 matching over 9 bases. The V gene's germline CDR1 is LNHDA and CDR2 SQIVND (reference sequence). There are 15 residues in the CDR3. J was trimmed by 5 bases and V by 4 bases; bases with no gene match: 8.